This T cell receptor beta chain was observed in a study of cytomegalovirus exposure and HLA in healthy donors. Only a few counts were recorded for this clone. Antigen unknown. Germline V gene data show CDR1 as SGHNT and CDR2 as YYREEE (reference sequence). Trimming cost V 4 bases and J 0 bases, with 15 bases left between them. CDR3 length: 16 residues. The study's findings and limits: No immune exposure information besides CMV serostatus was available. It is likely that the observed cluster of highly shared sequence variants was a sequencing artifact. Per a later analysis, HLA-associated TCR beta chains showed more clonal expansion than other, equally common TCR beta chains. Reportedly, HLA-A and HLA-B alleles of most subjects were accurately predicted from TCR beta.

PCR was performed using 60 Vbeta and 13 Jbeta primers. Clones were read by immunoSEQ multiplex PCR, and TCRdb kept only the in-frame ones, dropping some. The top ten clones hold around 4.9% of a sample with more than 130,000 clones, 80% of them seen once. The chain is built from TRBV5-4 and TRBJ2-3; D perhaps matches TRBD2 (6 bases). The sequencing input was PBMCs. The source of this sequence is a male donor in good health and CMV-seronegative. CDR3 in DNA: TGTGCCAGCAGCCAAGTTCCGGGAGCTAGCACAGATACGCAGTATTTT. Translated: CASSQVPGASTDTQYF.